This T cell receptor beta chain was sequenced in a study of regulatory T cells in long-lasting Graves disease. The germline V gene encodes CDR1 ENHRY and CDR2 SYGVKD. After removal of 4 bases from V and 8 bases from J, the junction contained 6 bases not matched to a gene. The CDR3 runs to 14 residues. On this clonotype itself: The antigen remains unidentified.

General study findings and limits: The TCR repertoire of persistent Graves' patients was less diverse than that of newly diagnosed ones. In persistent patients, shared public clonotypes (over 2,500) outnumbered those in new patients (around 1,000).

CDR3-region Arm-PCR and iRepertoire HTBI primers produced the TCR beta libraries. Via MiXCR, TCRdb re-called the multiplex PCR reads, giving one row per CDR3 protein. The sample consists of 250,000 to 300,000 distinct CDR3 sequences, roughly a fifth of them appearing once. The time point was: persistent/refractory GD, antithyroid drugs over 5 years with positive TRAb. Extracted PBMC RNA gave rise to the TCR library. EDTA tubes received about 9.3 milliliters of collected peripheral blood. This TCR came from a female donor with Graves disease. The J gene is TRBJ2-2, the V gene TRBV10-3; 8 nucleotides match TRBD1. Specimen: peripheral blood mononuclear cells (PBMCs), collected when the disease was refractory, from a patient treated with antithyroid drugs. For the CDR3, the DNA is TGTGCCATCAGTGCCGACAGGGGAACAGGGGAGCTGTTTTTT. Its protein is CAISADRGTGELFF.